This T cell receptor (beta chain) was found in a study of T cells in Graves' hyperthyroidism and ophthalmopathy. Study-wide results and caveats: Blood shared most expanded thyroid clonotypes above 0.001. Before onset, ophthalmopathy was predicted by the model a median roughly 6.8 months earlier. A model of 13 V-J features distinguished ophthalmopathy from stable hyperthyroidism.

The CDR3 runs to 13 residues. Germline V gene sequence: CDR1 SGHTA, CDR2 FQGTGA. Trimming took off 6 bases at V and 4 bases at J, with 12 bases between the two ends. The diagnostic basis comprised clinical symptoms, serum thyroxine and TRAb, thyroid ultrasound and orbital computed tomography. RNA transcripts provided the source from which TCR beta CDR3 regions were amplified. HTBI primers were the set used in a first-round RT-PCR of the TCR CDR3. From the multiplex PCR reads, TCRdb called clonotypes with MiXCR, one entry per CDR3 protein. The sample shows 550,000 to 600,000 distinct CDR3 sequences, around 42% of them seen only once. Note on this clonotype: No antigen is known for it.

The source material was peripheral blood or thyroid tissue (not recorded which). The genes are TRBV7-3 and TRBJ1-1; weak D call: TRBD1 (5 bases). The clonotype comes from an adult woman with Graves' disease, either hyperthyroidism or ophthalmopathy (not recorded which). The CDR3, as DNA: TGTGCCAGCAGAGGGCCCGGGGCCACTGAAGCTTTCTTT. Its translation is CASRGPGATEAFF. The complete variable domain, with remaining parts taken from reference TRBV7-3 and TRBJ1-1, reads GAGVSQTPSNKVTEKGKYVELRCDPISGHTALYWYRQSLGQGPEFLIYFQGTGAADDSGLPNDRFFAVRPEGSVSTLKIQRTERGDSAVYLCASRGPGATEAFFGQGTRLTVV.